The 20 T cell receptor beta chains presented below share a single source sample, sequenced in a study of T-cell reconstitution after alpha-beta-depleted transplantation in children. Preparing the TCRbeta library involved the use of unique molecular identifiers. Using its own MiXCR run on the PCR reads, TCRdb lists one record per CDR3 protein. The table records a few hundred thousand distinct CDR3 sequences, 10% to 15% of them present only once. The sequencing here drew on PBMCs, mostly from graft donor cells, taken 360 days after TCRalphabeta/CD19-depleted stem cell transplant. The receptors shown here come from a male patient younger than 18 who had a stem cell transplant for acute myeloid leukemia, so the T cells may come from the graft donor.

This clonotype was found many times. The chain has TRBV10-3 and TRBJ2-3; 14 bases are a match to TRBD2. There are 16 residues in the CDR3. Germline values: CDR1 ENHRY, CDR2 SYGVKD. The J segment lost 5 bases and the V segment lost 10 bases, leaving 11 bases of the junction unmatched. The CDR3 DNA is TGTGCCACCACGCCCGGGACTAGCGGGAGAGAAGATACGCAGTATTTT. Its translation is CATTPGTSGREDTQYF.

The chain recombines TRBV5-5 with TRBJ2-7, with 7 bases fitting TRBD2. The V gene end was trimmed by 2 bases and the J gene end by 1 base; junction bases not matched to a gene: 3. The CDR3 is made up of 14 amino acids. Germline assignment: CDR1 SGHKS and CDR2 YYEKEE (reference sequence). Here the CDR3 reads CASSFAGVSYEQYF. The CDR3 DNA follows: TGTGCCAGCAGCTTCGCGGGAGTGTCCTACGAGCAGTACTTC.

The chain combines TRBV7-9 with TRBJ1-4; D is unresolved. This CDR3 has 14 residues. Between the trimmed V and J ends, which lost 5 bases and 4 bases, there was a span of 11 bases. CDR1 SEHNR and CDR2 FQNEAQ come from the germline V gene (reference sequence). CDR3 sequence reads: CASSQTDYNEKLFF. CDR3 sequence (DNA): TGTGCCAGCAGCCAGACGGATTATAATGAAAAACTGTTTTTT.

This clonotype has only a few counts. The rearrangement links TRBV12-3 or TRBV12-4 to TRBJ1-5, with D unclear. The CDR3 is 15 amino acids. Trimming removed 3 bases from V and 0 bases from J, with 9 bases in between. CDR3 region: CASSFDGVSNQPQHF. The CDR3 nucleotides read TGTGCCAGCAGTTTTGACGGGGTTAGCAATCAGCCCCAGCATTTT.

This chain joins TRBV29-1 and TRBJ2-2, with TRBD1 as a possible D gene (6 bases). The CDR3 loop spans 15 amino acids. Germline V gene lookup returns CDR1 SQVTM and CDR2 ANQGSEA. V was cut by 0 bases and J by 3 bases, with 11 bases left in between. The CDR3 DNA sequence: TGCAGCGTTGAAGATTTGGGGGCCGACACCGGGGAGCTGTTTTTT. Protein sequence: CSVEDLGADTGELFF.

This chain's CDR3 is CASSLVPAYGYTF. In DNA, the CDR3 is TGTGCCAGCAGTTTAGTGCCAGCCTATGGCTACACCTTC. The chain combines TRBV12-3 or TRBV12-4 with TRBJ1-2; the D is unclear. CDR3 length: 13 amino acids. Trimming shortened V by 1 base and J by 4 bases, and 7 bases separated the two germline ends.

This clonotype was detected only a few times. The genes are TRBV14 and TRBJ2-4; 8 bases are shared with TRBD1. Germline assignment: CDR1 SGHDN and CDR2 FVKESK. V gave up 4 bases and J gave up 4 bases; unmatched junction bases: 6. This CDR3 contains 15 residues. CDR3 loop: CASSLRTGSKNIQYF. CDR3 bases: TGTGCCAGCAGCCTCAGGACAGGGTCAAAAAACATTCAGTACTTC.

V gene TRBV7-9 combines with J gene TRBJ1-1; D not resolved. Trimming cost V 1 base and J 11 bases, with 11 bases left between them. Germline V CDR1 and CDR2: SEHNR, FQNEAQ (reference sequence). This CDR3 is built from 12 residues. CDR3 sequence: CASSLGGQEAFF. The CDR3 DNA reads TGTGCCAGCAGCTTAGGTGGTCAAGAGGCTTTCTTT. Drawing the rest from reference TRBV7-9 and TRBJ1-1, the complete variable domain is DTGVSQNPRHKITKRGQNVTFRCDPISEHNRLYWYRQTLGQGPEFLTYFQNEAQLEKSRLLSDRFSAERPKGSFSTLEIQRTEQGDSAMYLCASSLGGQEAFFGQGTRLTVV.

This clonotype was counted at least ten times. CDR3 nucleotides: TGCGCCAGCAGCTACCGACAGGGGGCTGACACCGGGGAGCTGTTTTTT. Amino acids: CASSYRQGADTGELFF. The rearrangement links TRBV5-1 to TRBJ2-2, with 10 bases lining up with TRBD1. V lost 3 bases, J lost 3 bases, and 5 bases stayed unmatched. The CDR3 is 16 residues long. Per germline, CDR1 SGHRS and CDR2 YFSETQ.

This clonotype was seen only a few times. The gene calls are TRBV14 and TRBJ1-1, with D perhaps TRBD1 (5 bases). The V gene lost 7 bases and the J gene lost 1 base, with 10 bases spanning the gap. Germline V gene sequence: CDR1 SGHDN, CDR2 FVKESK. This CDR3 region has 13 residues. The CDR3 region has the DNA TGTGCCAGCACTAGGGGATCGAACACTGAAGCTTTCTTT. Amino acids: CASTRGSNTEAFF.

The genes are TRBV15 and TRBJ2-1; 8 bases align to TRBD2. From germline, CDR1 is LNHNV and CDR2 YYDKDF (reference sequence). V shed 5 bases and J 2 bases; nucleotides not matched to a gene: 2. This CDR3 contains 14 residues. CDR3 residues: CATSLLAAYNEQFF. CDR3 nucleotides: TGTGCCACCAGCCTACTAGCGGCCTACAATGAGCAGTTCTTC.

The chain recombines TRBV5-6 with TRBJ1-2, with 7 bases lining up with TRBD1. V lost 3 bases, J lost 5 bases, and 13 bases stayed unmatched. Germline CDR1 reads SGHDT; CDR2 reads YYEEEE. CDR3 length: 16 residues. The CDR3 DNA is TGTGCCAGCAGCTCAACTGGAGGCGGACAGGATTATGGCTACACCTTC. It translates to CASSSTGGGQDYGYTF.

This clonotype appeared many times. This chain links TRBV24-1 with TRBJ2-2, with D uncertain. V was trimmed by 8 bases and J by 6 bases, leaving 12 bases between them. The CDR3 covers 13 residues. Germline CDR1 and CDR2: KGHDR and SFDVKD. The CDR3 DNA reads TGTGCCACCAAGGTTCCCGGAGCCGGGGAGCTGTTTTTT. Its translation is CATKVPGAGELFF.

This chain uses TRBV5-5 with TRBJ1-1, with 9 bases aligning to TRBD1. CDR1 is SGHKS, CDR2 YYEKEE, per germline (reference sequence). V lost 3 bases to trimming and J lost 0 bases; unmatched junction nucleotides: 12. The CDR3 has 18 amino acids. CDR3 sequence: CASSWYRGRPSMNTEAFF. CDR3 DNA: TGTGCCAGCAGCTGGTACAGGGGGCGGCCCTCAATGAACACTGAAGCTTTCTTT. The complete variable domain, with remaining parts taken from reference TRBV5-5 and TRBJ1-1, reads DAGVTQSPTHLIKTRGQQVTLRCSPISGHKSVSWYQQVLGQGPQFIFQYYEKEERGRGNFPDRFSARQFPNYSSELNVNALLLGDSALYLCASSWYRGRPSMNTEAFFGQGTRLTVV.

This clonotype was detected many times. This chain joins TRBV11-3 and TRBJ2-1, with TRBD2 matching 7 bases. The CDR3 length is 17 residues. Germline V CDR1 and CDR2: SGHNT, YENEEA. J gave up 3 bases and V 4 bases, and 12 bases lay outside the gene matches. The CDR3 is CASSSTGLADFYNEQFF. CDR3 sequence (DNA): TGTGCCAGCAGCTCTACTGGGCTAGCGGATTTCTACAATGAGCAGTTCTTC.

This clonotype was seen a few times. V gene TRBV10-3 combines with J gene TRBJ1-5, with TRBD1 as a possible D gene (5 bases). Germline CDR1 ENHRY, CDR2 SYGVKD. The CDR3 has 14 amino acids. Trimming stripped 4 bases from V and 4 bases from J, with 11 bases between. The CDR3, as DNA: TGTGCCATCAGTGTCGGGGGACTGAATCAGCCCCAGCATTTT. Protein sequence: CAISVGGLNQPQHF.

This clonotype occurred a few times. The gene calls are TRBV10-3 and TRBJ2-3; 14 nucleotides align to TRBD2. V shed 10 bases, J shed 6 bases, and the junction held 15 bases outside the gene matches. The CDR3 consists of 17 residues. Per germline, CDR1 ENHRY and CDR2 SYGVKD. The CDR3 DNA reads as TGTGCCACTCAACCGGGACTAGCGGGAGCGTACGAGGATACGCAGTATTTT. It codes for CATQPGLAGAYEDTQYF.

The rearrangement links TRBV7-9 to TRBJ2-7, with 8 bases identical to TRBD2. The CDR3 is 14 residues long. Germline CDR1 is SEHNR and CDR2 is FQNEAQ (reference sequence). After removal of 4 bases from V and 5 bases from J, the junction contained 7 bases not matched to a gene. The CDR3, as DNA: TGTGCCAGCAGCTCCCTATCGGGGGGGCACGAGCAGTACTTC. Translating it yields CASSSLSGGHEQYF.

This clonotype was picked up a small number of times. This chain links TRBV29-1 with TRBJ1-2; TRBD1 aligns across 8 bases. V shed 5 bases, J shed 8 bases, and the junction held 25 bases outside the gene matches. Germline CDR1 SQVTM, CDR2 ANQGSEA. This CDR3 comprises 18 residues. This chain's CDR3 is CSVTGGLPPPLGMGGYTF. In DNA, the CDR3 is TGCAGCGTTACAGGGGGTCTGCCCCCCCCGTTGGGGATGGGCGGCTACACCTTC.

This rearrangement joins TRBV20-1 to TRBJ2-7, with 7 positions matching TRBD1. The V segment lost 6 bases and the J segment 1 base; nucleotides outside the gene matches: 12. This CDR3 comprises 15 residues. Germline V gene sequence: CDR1 DFQATT, CDR2 SNEGSKA (reference sequence). The CDR3 sequence is CSALRDSILSYEQYF. The CDR3 nucleotides read TGCAGTGCCCTCCGGGACAGTATCTTATCCTACGAGCAGTACTTC.